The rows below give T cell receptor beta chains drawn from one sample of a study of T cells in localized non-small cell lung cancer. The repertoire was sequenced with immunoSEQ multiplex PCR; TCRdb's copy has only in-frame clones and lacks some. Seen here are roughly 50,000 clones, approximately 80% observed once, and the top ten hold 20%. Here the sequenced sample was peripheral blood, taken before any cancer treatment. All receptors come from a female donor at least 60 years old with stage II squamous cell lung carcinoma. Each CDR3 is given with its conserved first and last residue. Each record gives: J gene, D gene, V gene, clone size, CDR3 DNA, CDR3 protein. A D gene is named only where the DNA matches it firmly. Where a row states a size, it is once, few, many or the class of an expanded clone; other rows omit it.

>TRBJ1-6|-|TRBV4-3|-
TGCGCCAGCAGCCGACCAGGTTCACCCCTCCACTTT
CASSRPGSPLHF
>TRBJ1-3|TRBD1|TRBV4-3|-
TGCGCCAGCAGGAGGGACAGGGGGAGCTCTGGAAACACCATATATTTT
CASRRDRGSSGNTIYF
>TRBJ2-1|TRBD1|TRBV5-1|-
TGCGCCAGCAGCCACCGTGGACAGGCCGGGTCCTACAATGAGCAGTTCTTC
CASSHRGQAGSYNEQFF
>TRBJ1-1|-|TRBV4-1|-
TGCGCCAGCAGCCAAGTACGGGGGGCAATCGCTGAAGCTTTCTTT
CASSQVRGAIAEAFF
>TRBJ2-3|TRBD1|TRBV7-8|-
TGTGCCAGCAGCCGTGGGACAGGGTTGAGCACAGATACGCAGTATTTT
CASSRGTGLSTDTQYF
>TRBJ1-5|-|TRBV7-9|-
TGTGCCAGCAGCTTAGTTTCGTCGAGTCAGCCCCAGCATTTT
CASSLVSSSQPQHF
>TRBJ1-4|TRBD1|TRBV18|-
TGTGCCAGCTCATCGGACAGGGGTCGAGAAAAACTGTTTTTT
CASSSDRGREKLFF
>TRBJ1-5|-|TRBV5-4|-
TGTGCCAGCAGCTTGGTGCGGGCAGGAGTCGGCAATCAGCCCCAGCATTTT
CASSLVRAGVGNQPQHF
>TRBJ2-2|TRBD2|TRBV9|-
TGTGCCAGCAGCCCGGTAGCGGGGGGGCGGGACACCGGGGAGCTGTTTTTT
CASSPVAGGRDTGELFF
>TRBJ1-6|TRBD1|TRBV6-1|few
TGTGCCAGCAGCGAGGGGACAGGAGGAAACTCACCCCTCCACTTT
CASSEGTGGNSPLHF
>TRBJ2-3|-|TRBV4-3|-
TGCGCCAGCAGCCAAGGCGGGGCTAGCACAGATACGCAGTATTTT
CASSQGGASTDTQYF
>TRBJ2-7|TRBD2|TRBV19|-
TGTGCCAGTAGTATCGGACTAGAATACGAGCAGTACTTC
CASSIGLEYEQYF
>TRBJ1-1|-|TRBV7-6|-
TGTGCCAGCAGCCTCCCCGGTCCGAACACTGAAGCTTTCTTT
CASSLPGPNTEAFF
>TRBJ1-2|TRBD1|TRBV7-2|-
TGTGCCAGCAGCTTAGTGGGGACAGGGGAATATGGCTACACCTTC
CASSLVGTGEYGYTF
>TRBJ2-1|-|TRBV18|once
TGTGCCAGCTCACCACCACTCAGCGTGAGGAATGAGCAGTTCTTC
CASSPPLSVRNEQFF
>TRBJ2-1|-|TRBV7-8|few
TGTGCCAGCAGCTCAGTCCGAGGGAATGAGCAGTTCTTC
CASSSVRGNEQFF
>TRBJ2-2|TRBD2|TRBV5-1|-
TGCGCCAGCAGCTTGGGGGGACTAGCGGGCGGAACCGGGGAGCTGTTTTTT
CASSLGGLAGGTGELFF
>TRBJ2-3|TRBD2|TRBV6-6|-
TGTGCCAGCAGTTACTACCCGGGGGGGTCCACAGATACGCAGTATTTT
CASSYYPGGSTDTQYF
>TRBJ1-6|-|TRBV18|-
TGTGCCAGCTCACCGGGACCGGGCTCACCCCTCCACTTT
CASSPGPGSPLHF
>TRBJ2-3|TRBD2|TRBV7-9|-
TGTGCCAGCAGCGTGACTAGCGGGGGCCTTACAGATACGCAGTATTTT
CASSVTSGGLTDTQYF
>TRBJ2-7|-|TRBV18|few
TGTGCCAGCTCACCAGGGGATAGGATCGTCTCCTACGAGCAGTACTTC
CASSPGDRIVSYEQYF
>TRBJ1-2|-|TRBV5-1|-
TGCGCCAGCAGCTTGGCTGGGGGGTTAAGGTTCGGAGGCTACACCTTC
CASSLAGGLRFGGYTF
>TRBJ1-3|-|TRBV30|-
TGTGCCGCGCAGGACGGGAGCTCTGGAAACACCATATATTTT
CAAQDGSSGNTIYF
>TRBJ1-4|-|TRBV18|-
TGTGCCAGCTCACCACCGGCCAGACAGAAACTGTTTTTT
CASSPPARQKLFF
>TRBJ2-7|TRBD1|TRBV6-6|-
TGTGCCAGCGGACAGGCCTCCTACGAGCAGTACTTC
CASGQASYEQYF
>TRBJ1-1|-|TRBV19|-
TGTGCCAGTAGTATGGGCAGAGTGAACACTGAAGCTTTCTTT
CASSMGRVNTEAFF
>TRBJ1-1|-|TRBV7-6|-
TGTGCCAGCAGTCCTCAGATGAACACTGAAGCTTTCTTT
CASSPQMNTEAFF
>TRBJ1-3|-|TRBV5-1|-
TGCGCCAGCAGCTTGGAGCAGGGATCGGGTGGAAACACCATATATTTT
CASSLEQGSGGNTIYF
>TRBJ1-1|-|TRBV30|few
TGTGCCTGGAGTGTACCCGGACCCATGAACACTGAAGCTTTCTTT
CAWSVPGPMNTEAFF
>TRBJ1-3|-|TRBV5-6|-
TGTGCCAGCAGTTACAGGAGGAGCTCTGGAAACACCATATATTTT
CASSYRRSSGNTIYF
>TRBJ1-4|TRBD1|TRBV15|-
TGTGCCACCAGCAGATCCGGGACAGTCGCTGAAAAACTGTTTTTT
CATSRSGTVAEKLFF
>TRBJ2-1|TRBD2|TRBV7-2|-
TGTGCCAGCAGCTCGACTAGCGGCTACAATGAGCAGTTCTTC
CASSSTSGYNEQFF
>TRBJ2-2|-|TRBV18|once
TGTGCCACCTCATTGAAGGAGAACGGGGAGCTGTTTTTT
CATSLKENGELFF
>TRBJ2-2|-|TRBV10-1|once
TGCGCCAGCAGTGCGCCCAGCCCCACCGGGGAGCTGTTTTTT
CASSAPSPTGELFF
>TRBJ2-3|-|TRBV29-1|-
TGCAGCGTTGTGGGGGGACGGTTCACAGATACGCAGTATTTT
CSVVGGRFTDTQYF
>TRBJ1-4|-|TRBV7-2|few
TGTGCCAGCAGCTTAGCGGGAGTCGGGACTTCGGAAAAAAAACTGTTTTTT
CASSLAGVGTSEKKLFF
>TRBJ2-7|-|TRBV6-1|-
TGTGCCAGCAGTGTGACAGTGGAGGAGCAGTACTTC
CASSVTVEEQYF
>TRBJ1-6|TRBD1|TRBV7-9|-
TGTGCCAGCAGCGGGGACAGGGGAAACAATTCACCCCTCCACTTT
CASSGDRGNNSPLHF
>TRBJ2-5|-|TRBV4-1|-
TGCGCCAGCAGCCAAGTACTAGCTCGGGAGACCCAGTACTTC
CASSQVLARETQYF
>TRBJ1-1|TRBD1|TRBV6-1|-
TGTGCCAGCAGTAGGACAGGGAACACTGAAGCTTTCTTT
CASSRTGNTEAFF
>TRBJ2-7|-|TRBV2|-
TGTGCCAGCAGTGAAGCCCTTCCAGGGTGGGGCGAGCAGTACTTC
CASSEALPGWGEQYF
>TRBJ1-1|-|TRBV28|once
TGTGCCAGCTACTCCAGCAGGAGAAACACTGAAGCTTTCTTT
CASYSSRRNTEAFF
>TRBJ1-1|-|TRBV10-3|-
TGTGCCATCAGCCTTACGGGTCTGAACACTGAAGCTTTCTTT
CAISLTGLNTEAFF
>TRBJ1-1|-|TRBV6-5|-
TGTGCCAGCACCCCACAGGGAGCGAACACTGAAGCTTTCTTT
CASTPQGANTEAFF
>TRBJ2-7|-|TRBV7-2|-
TGTGCCAGCAGTCGCTCCTACGAGCAGTACTTC
CASSRSYEQYF
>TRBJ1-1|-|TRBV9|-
TGTGCCAGCAGCGTCGGGAGGGGGGTCCTGAACACTGAAGCTTTCTTT
CASSVGRGVLNTEAFF
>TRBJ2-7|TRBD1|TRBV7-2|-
TGTGCCAGCAGACGGACAGGGGGAAACTACGAGCAGTACTTC
CASRRTGGNYEQYF
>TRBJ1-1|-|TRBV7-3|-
TGTGCCAGCATCTCATGGGGGAACACTGAAGCTTTCTTT
CASISWGNTEAFF
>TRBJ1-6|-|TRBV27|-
TGTGCCAGCAGCCCACAGCGGGGACCCCTCCACTTT
CASSPQRGPLHF
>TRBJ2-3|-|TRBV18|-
TGTGCCAGCTCACCAGCGGACAGCACAGATACGCAGTATTTT
CASSPADSTDTQYF
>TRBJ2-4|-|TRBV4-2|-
TGTGCCAGCAGCCAAGATCCGGAACTAGCCAAAAACATTCAGTACTTC
CASSQDPELAKNIQYF
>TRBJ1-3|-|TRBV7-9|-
TGTGCCAGCAGCTTAAATAGAAACACCATATATTTT
CASSLNRNTIYF
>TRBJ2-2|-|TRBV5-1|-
TGCGCCAGCAAACAGGGAGGCACCGGGGAGCTGTTTTTT
CASKQGGTGELFF